This TCR beta chain was recorded in a study of T cell responses to AZD1222 COVID-19 vaccine. Study-level results: The donor cohort was predominantly white British with a female majority, and clonal diversity may have been underestimated.

On this clone itself: Its antigen is unknown.

The table came from immunoSEQ multiplex PCR; TCRdb's copy has only in-frame clones and leaves some out. The sample lists some 170,000 clones, around nine tenths occurring once. The input for sequencing was peripheral blood, taken on day 0 of AZD1222 vaccination. The sequence derives from an adult in good health.

For the CDR3, the DNA is TGTGCCAGCAGTTTAAAGTACGAGCAGTACTTC. It yields the protein CASSLKYEQYF. The V and J genes are TRBV28 and TRBJ2-7; no clear D. V lost 2 bases and J 4 bases, leaving 3 bases between the germline ends. The CDR3 is 11 residues long. Germline CDR1 and CDR2: MDHEN and SYDVKM.